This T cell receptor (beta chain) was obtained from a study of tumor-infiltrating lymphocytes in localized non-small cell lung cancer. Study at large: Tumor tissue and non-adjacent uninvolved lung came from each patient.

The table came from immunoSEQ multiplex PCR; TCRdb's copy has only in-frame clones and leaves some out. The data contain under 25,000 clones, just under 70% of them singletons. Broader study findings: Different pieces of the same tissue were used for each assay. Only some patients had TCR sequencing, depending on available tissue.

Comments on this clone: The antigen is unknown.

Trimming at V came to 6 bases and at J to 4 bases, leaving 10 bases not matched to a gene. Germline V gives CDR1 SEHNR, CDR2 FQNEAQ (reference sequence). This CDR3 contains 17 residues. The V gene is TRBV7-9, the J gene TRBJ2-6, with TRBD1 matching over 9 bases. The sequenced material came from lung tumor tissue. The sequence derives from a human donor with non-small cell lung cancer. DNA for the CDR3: TGTGCCAGCAGGGCCGGGACAGGGCATGCCGGGGCCAACGTCCTGACTTTC. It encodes CASRAGTGHAGANVLTF.